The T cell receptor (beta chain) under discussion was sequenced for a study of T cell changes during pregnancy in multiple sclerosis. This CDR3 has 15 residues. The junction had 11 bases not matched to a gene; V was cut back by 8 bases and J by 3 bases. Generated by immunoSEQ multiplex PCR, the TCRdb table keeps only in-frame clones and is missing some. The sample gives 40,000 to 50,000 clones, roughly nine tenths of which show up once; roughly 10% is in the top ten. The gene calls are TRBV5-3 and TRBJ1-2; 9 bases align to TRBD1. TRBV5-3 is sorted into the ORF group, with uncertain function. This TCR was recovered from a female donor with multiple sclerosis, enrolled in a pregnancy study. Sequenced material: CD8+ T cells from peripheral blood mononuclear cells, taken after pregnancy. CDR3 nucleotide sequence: TGTGCCAGCAGCCGTAGGACAGGGGAGGACTATGGCTACACCTTC. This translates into CASSRRTGEDYGYTF.